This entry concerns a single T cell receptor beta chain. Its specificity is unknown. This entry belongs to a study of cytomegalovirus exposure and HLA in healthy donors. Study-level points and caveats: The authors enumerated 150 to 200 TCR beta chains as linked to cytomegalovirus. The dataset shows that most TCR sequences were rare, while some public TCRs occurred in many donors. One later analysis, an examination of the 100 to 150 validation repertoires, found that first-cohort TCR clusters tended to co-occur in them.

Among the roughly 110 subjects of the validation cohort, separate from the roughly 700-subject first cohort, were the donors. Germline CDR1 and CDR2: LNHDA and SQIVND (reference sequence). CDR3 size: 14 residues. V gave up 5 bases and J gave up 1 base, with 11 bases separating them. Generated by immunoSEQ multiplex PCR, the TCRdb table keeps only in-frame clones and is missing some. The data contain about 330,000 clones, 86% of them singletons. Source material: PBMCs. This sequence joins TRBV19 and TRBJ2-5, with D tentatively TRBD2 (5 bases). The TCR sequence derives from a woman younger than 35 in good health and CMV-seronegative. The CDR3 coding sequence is TGTGCCAGTAGTCACGACTATACCCAAGAGACCCAGTACTTC. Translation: CASSHDYTQETQYF. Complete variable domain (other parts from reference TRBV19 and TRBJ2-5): DGGITQSPKYLFRKEGQNVTLSCEQNLNHDAMYWYRQDPGQGLRLIYYSQIVNDFQKGDIAEGYSVSREKKESFPLTVTSAQKNPTAFYLCASSHDYTQETQYFGPGTRLLVL.